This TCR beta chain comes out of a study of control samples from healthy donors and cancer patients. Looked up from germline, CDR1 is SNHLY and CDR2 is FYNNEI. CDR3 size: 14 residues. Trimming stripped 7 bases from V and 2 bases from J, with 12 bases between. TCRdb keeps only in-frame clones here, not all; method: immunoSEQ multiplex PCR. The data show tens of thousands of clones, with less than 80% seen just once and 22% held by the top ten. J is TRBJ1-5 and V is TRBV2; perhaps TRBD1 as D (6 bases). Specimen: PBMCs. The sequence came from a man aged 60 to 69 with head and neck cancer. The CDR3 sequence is CASTYREGNQPQHF. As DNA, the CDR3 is TGTGCCAGCACATACAGGGAGGGCAATCAGCCCCAGCATTTT.